The source of this TCR beta chain is a study of blood T cell repertoires in COVID-19 (dated by TCRdb to the early 2020s). Looking at the study overall: The collaborator samples originated in the United States, Italy and Spain and spanned the acute and convalescent phases of COVID-19. The prospective study material was composed of cDNA or gDNA derived from T cells, B-cell-depleted T cells, or PBMCs. The samples were drawn from the first 160 participants of the ongoing ImmuneRACE study and from 1,254 subjects provided by 6 global collaborators. The sample metadata nearly always contained a de-identified subject ID, COVID-19 status, age in years and sex. HLA class I and class II types, where available, came from metadata supplied by the sample provider rather than from assay-based typing. The dataset comprised deeply sampled blood TCRbeta repertoires from subjects exposed to, actively infected with, or recovered from COVID-19. The repertoires were made available in a free public database intended to serve as a resource for research on the immune response to SARS-CoV-2.

Each collaborating institution followed its own protocols to collect whole blood in K2EDTA tubes. For TCRbeta analysis, collaborators shipped samples as frozen whole blood, isolated PBMCs, or DNA extracted from either of those sample types. TCRbeta CDR3 regions were amplified from genomic DNA by means of the immunoSEQ Assay, a bias-controlled multiplex PCR. As for the original processing: Nucleated cell counts per sample were estimated from amplification of reference gene primers within the assay. To quantify the absolute abundance of each unique TCRbeta CDR3 rearrangement, sequence reads were collapsed and filtered. For each sample, productive Simpson clonality was calculated by taking the square root of Simpson's diversity index across productive rearrangements. The immuneACCESS repertoire file appears here via TCRdb, limited to in-frame rearrangements. These files lack a portion of the clones; in checked studies, under half of the deficit traces to unresolved V genes, and the cause of the others is not known. From that table come the V and J calls and clone size; the DNA was used to work out D and trimming. This sample lists roughly 270,000 clones; roughly 85% were detected once. Of the sample, less than 6.5% falls within the top ten clones.

What the authors observed across the whole study: How much clinical and demographic metadata was included differed by source and by participant, and the metadata was provided uncurated.

From V the trimming removes 5 bases and from J it removes 1 base, while the gene matches leave 4 bases of the junction unaccounted for. There are 15 amino acids in the CDR3, from cysteine to phenylalanine inclusive. Only the CDR3 region is kept as DNA, spanning 45 bases read in frame from base 1. CDR1 SGHVS and CDR2 FNYEAQ were looked up in the germline V gene. About this clone: The specificity of this receptor is unknown. No per-base quality is available; no much larger clone lies one base away.

Specimen: peripheral blood. This clonotype was obtained from a man between 50 and 59 years old with active or convalescent COVID-19. The receptor chain draws on TRBV7-6 and TRBJ1-1; 10 central bases correspond to TRBD1. CDR3 sequence: CASSGGQGRNTEAFF. At the DNA level, the sequence is TGTGCCAGCAGCGGGGGACAGGGGAGGAACACTGAAGCTTTCTTT.